A selection of T cell receptor beta chains follows, all from one sample in a study of blood T cell repertoires in COVID-19. TCRdb's table, derived via immunoSEQ multiplex PCR, lists solely in-frame clones and lacks some. The sample lists 330,000 or so clones, roughly 86% seen once, with roughly 9.9% in the top ten. Source material: peripheral blood. The receptors derive from a man aged 25 to 40 with COVID-19, enrolled during active disease. Each CDR3 is given with its conserved first and last residue. The D gene is left open where the match is weak. Rows give clone size only sometimes, using once, few, many, or a class for an expanded clone.

15 | TRBJ2-1 | - | TRBV2 | TRBD2 | CASPTGLAGYNEQFF | TGTGCCAGCCCGACGGGACTAGCGGGCTACAATGAGCAGTTCTTC
17 | TRBJ1-4 | - | TRBV6-4 | - | CASSTPSYRATNEKLFF | TGTGCCAGCAGTACACCATCCTACAGGGCGACTAATGAAAAACTGTTTTTT
14 | TRBJ2-5 | - | TRBV14 | - | CASSQPSWPETQYF | TGTGCCAGCAGCCAACCTTCATGGCCAGAGACCCAGTACTTC
15 | TRBJ2-3 | - | TRBV5-4 | TRBD1 | CASSSQGAHIDTQYF | TGTGCCAGCAGCTCCCAGGGGGCGCATATAGATACGCAGTATTTT
15 | TRBJ2-1 | - | TRBV24-1 | TRBD1 | CATSGIGTGPHEQFF | TGTGCCACCAGTGGAATAGGGACAGGGCCCCATGAGCAGTTCTTC
16 | TRBJ2-6 | - | TRBV19 | - | CASSMGGISGANVLTF | TGTGCCAGTAGTATGGGGGGTATCTCTGGGGCCAACGTCCTGACTTTC
15 | TRBJ1-5 | - | TRBV7-2 | TRBD1 | CASSFNRGDNQPQHF | TGTGCCAGCAGCTTCAACAGGGGAGACAATCAGCCCCAGCATTTT
14 | TRBJ2-7 | - | TRBV19 | TRBD2 | CASSSGTTTYEQYF | TGTGCCAGTAGTTCAGGGACTACCACCTACGAGCAGTACTTC
16 | TRBJ2-1 | - | TRBV7-8 | TRBD2 | CASSLVGLAGYNEQFF | TGTGCCAGCAGCTTAGTGGGACTAGCGGGATACAATGAGCAGTTCTTC
16 | TRBJ2-7 | - | TRBV10-3 | TRBD2 | CAISGWLTSGIREQYF | TGTGCCATCAGTGGATGGCTGACTAGCGGGATCCGCGAGCAGTACTTC
15 | TRBJ1-3 | - | TRBV5-6 | - | CASSFLGQGGNTIYF | TGTGCCAGCAGCTTTTTGGGCCAGGGAGGAAACACCATATATTTT
14 | TRBJ1-1 | - | TRBV15 | - | CATSRESRNTEAFF | TGTGCCACCAGCAGAGAATCCAGGAACACTGAAGCTTTCTTT
13 | TRBJ1-2 | once | TRBV7-2 | - | CASQKQSYDGYTF | TGTGCCAGCCAGAAACAGTCATATGATGGCTACACCTTC
12 | TRBJ1-1 | - | TRBV29-1 | - | CSVVEVGTEAFF | TGCAGCGTTGTGGAGGTAGGCACTGAAGCTTTCTTT
14 | TRBJ1-3 | - | TRBV7-2 | TRBD1 | CASSFNGQGSTIYF | TGTGCCAGCAGCTTCAACGGACAGGGGAGCACCATATATTTT
15 | TRBJ2-3 | - | TRBV5-1 | TRBD2 | CASHSLAGSTDTQYF | TGCGCCAGCCACTCCCTAGCGGGGAGCACAGATACGCAGTATTTT
14 | TRBJ2-1 | - | TRBV18 | TRBD2 | CASSRGGGSTEQFF | TGTGCCAGCTCACGCGGAGGCGGGAGTACTGAGCAGTTCTTC
13 | TRBJ2-3 | once | TRBV19 | TRBD1 | CASSIDPGGGQYF | TGTGCCAGTAGTATAGATCCAGGGGGTGGGCAGTATTTT
16 | TRBJ2-2 | - | TRBV27 | - | CASTSSDTPNTGELFF | TGTGCCAGCACCTCATCCGACACGCCGAACACCGGGGAGCTGTTTTTT
14 | TRBJ2-2 | - | TRBV2 | - | CASSGSGFIGELFF | TGTGCCAGCAGTGGGTCCGGGTTTATCGGGGAGCTGTTTTTT
15 | TRBJ1-2 | - | TRBV13 | TRBD1 | CASSFRGRQGSGYTF | TGTGCCAGCAGCTTCCGAGGGCGACAGGGAAGTGGCTACACCTTC
15 | TRBJ2-1 | - | TRBV5-1 | - | CASSLVFQGPHEQFF | TGCGCCAGCAGCTTGGTTTTTCAGGGTCCCCATGAGCAGTTCTTC
12 | TRBJ2-1 | - | TRBV5-6 | - | CASSLNAQGPFF | TGTGCCAGCAGCTTGAACGCTCAGGGGCCGTTCTTC
16 | TRBJ2-7 | - | TRBV29-1 | - | CSVRPSGTASSYEQYF | TGCAGCGTTCGACCCTCGGGAACAGCTAGCTCCTACGAGCAGTACTTC
17 | TRBJ1-3 | once | TRBV28 | TRBD1 | CASSSPGQPSSGNTIYF | TGTGCCAGCAGTTCGCCGGGACAGCCGAGCTCTGGAAACACCATATATTTT
15 | TRBJ1-5 | - | TRBV2 | TRBD1 | CASSRQGTNNQPQHF | TGTGCCAGCAGCAGACAGGGGACGAACAATCAGCCCCAGCATTTT
18 | TRBJ2-4 | - | TRBV10-2 | - | CASSESRGGLGAKNIQYF | TGCGCCAGCAGTGAGTCGCGGGGCGGCCTTGGGGCCAAAAACATTCAGTACTTC
13 | TRBJ2-1 | - | TRBV11-2 | - | CASSLALLAPPFF | TGTGCCAGCAGCTTAGCTTTACTAGCCCCTCCGTTCTTC
14 | TRBJ2-7 | - | TRBV28 | - | CASSFVPPTYEQYF | TGTGCCAGCAGTTTTGTACCACCTACCTACGAGCAGTACTTC
14 | TRBJ1-2 | - | TRBV7-2 | TRBD1 | CASSPPQGAGGYTF | TGTGCCAGCAGCCCCCCCCAGGGGGCCGGAGGCTACACCTTC
13 | TRBJ2-3 | - | TRBV5-4 | - | CASHAGQGYTQYF | TGTGCCAGTCACGCGGGCCAAGGGTATACGCAGTATTTT
17 | TRBJ1-5 | - | TRBV6-1 | - | CASSERGVRNFDQPQHF | TGTGCCAGCAGTGAACGAGGAGTCAGAAATTTTGATCAGCCCCAGCATTTT
15 | TRBJ2-5 | - | TRBV5-4 | TRBD1 | CASSLEAGGSETQYF | TGTGCCAGCAGCTTGGAGGCAGGGGGCTCAGAGACCCAGTACTTC
15 | TRBJ2-7 | - | TRBV15 | TRBD1 | CATRAGGDNIYEQYF | TGTGCCACCAGGGCAGGGGGCGACAACATTTACGAGCAGTACTTC
13 | TRBJ1-2 | once | TRBV5-1 | - | CASTPTGLDGYTF | TGCGCCAGCACCCCTACAGGGTTGGATGGCTACACCTTC
13 | TRBJ1-1 | - | TRBV7-3 | TRBD1 | CASSGQSNTEAFF | TGTGCCAGCTCGGGACAGTCCAACACTGAAGCTTTCTTT
13 | TRBJ1-1 | - | TRBV7-3 | - | CASSSGGNTEAFF | TGTGCCAGCAGCTCGGGAGGGAACACTGAAGCTTTCTTT
16 | TRBJ2-3 | - | TRBV24-1 | TRBD2 | CATSDSLASGANTQYF | TGTGCCACCAGTGATTCGCTGGCTAGCGGTGCGAATACGCAGTATTTT
15 | TRBJ2-7 | - | TRBV7-9 | - | CASSLEVGVLYEQYF | TGTGCCAGCAGCTTAGAGGTCGGGGTACTCTACGAGCAGTACTTC
15 | TRBJ1-5 | - | TRBV19 | TRBD1 | CASSSPETGNQPQHF | TGTGCCAGTAGTTCTCCCGAGACAGGGAATCAGCCCCAGCATTTT
19 | TRBJ2-7 | - | TRBV7-2 | TRBD2 | CASSLEEKGLAGGSYEQYF | TGTGCCAGCAGCTTAGAGGAGAAGGGACTAGCGGGGGGCTCCTACGAGCAGTACTTC
14 | TRBJ1-1 | - | TRBV5-1 | TRBD1 | CASSSGSFGQDAFF | TGCGCCAGCAGCTCGGGTAGCTTTGGACAGGACGCTTTCTTT
15 | TRBJ2-2 | - | TRBV29-1 | TRBD2 | CSVRKIAGEDGELFF | TGCAGCGTTAGGAAAATAGCGGGAGAAGACGGGGAGCTGTTTTTT
17 | TRBJ2-3 | - | TRBV9 | TRBD1 | CASSVEGQIGITDTQYF | TGTGCCAGCAGCGTAGAGGGACAGATCGGTATCACAGATACGCAGTATTTT
16 | TRBJ1-5 | once | TRBV10-3 | TRBD1 | CAISERGRGNSQPQHF | TGTGCCATCAGTGAGAGGGGCAGGGGGAACAGTCAGCCCCAGCATTTT
14 | TRBJ1-1 | once | TRBV7-3 | TRBD1 | CASSFAGGFTEAFF | TGTGCCAGCAGCTTCGCAGGGGGATTCACTGAAGCTTTCTTT
15 | TRBJ2-5 | - | TRBV7-2 | TRBD2 | CASSRRREGRETQYF | TGTGCCAGCAGCCGTCGGCGGGAGGGCCGGGAGACCCAGTACTTC
13 | TRBJ1-1 | once | TRBV27 | - | CASSLAASTEAFF | TGTGCCAGCAGTTTAGCGGCTTCGACTGAAGCTTTCTTT
12 | TRBJ2-3 | few | TRBV5-6 | - | CASSSYRLAQYF | TGTGCCAGCAGCTCCTACAGATTGGCGCAGTATTTT
14 | TRBJ2-7 | many | TRBV4-2 | TRBD2 | CASSQDGGAQEQYF | TGTGCCAGCAGCCAAGACGGGGGGGCTCAGGAGCAGTACTTC
19 | TRBJ2-1 | - | TRBV6-2/TRBV6-3 | TRBD2 | CASSYSRLAGGSLWDEQFF | TGTGCCAGCAGTTACTCGAGACTAGCGGGGGGAAGCCTCTGGGATGAGCAGTTCTTC
17 | TRBJ2-3 | - | TRBV7-2 | TRBD2 | CASSLTSGRGSTDTQYF | TGTGCCAGCAGCTTAACTAGCGGGAGAGGTAGCACAGATACGCAGTATTTT
17 | TRBJ2-1 | once | TRBV5-6 | TRBD2 | CASSPLRLAETYNEQFF | TGTGCCAGCAGTCCCCTACGACTAGCTGAAACCTACAATGAGCAGTTCTTC
14 | TRBJ1-1 | - | TRBV2 | TRBD1 | CASTRQGMNTEAFF | TGTGCCAGCACTCGACAGGGGATGAACACTGAAGCTTTCTTT
18 | TRBJ2-2 | - | TRBV7-3 | TRBD2 | CASSLTSGRALGTGELFF | TGTGCCAGCAGCTTAACGAGCGGGAGGGCCCTCGGCACCGGGGAGCTGTTTTTT